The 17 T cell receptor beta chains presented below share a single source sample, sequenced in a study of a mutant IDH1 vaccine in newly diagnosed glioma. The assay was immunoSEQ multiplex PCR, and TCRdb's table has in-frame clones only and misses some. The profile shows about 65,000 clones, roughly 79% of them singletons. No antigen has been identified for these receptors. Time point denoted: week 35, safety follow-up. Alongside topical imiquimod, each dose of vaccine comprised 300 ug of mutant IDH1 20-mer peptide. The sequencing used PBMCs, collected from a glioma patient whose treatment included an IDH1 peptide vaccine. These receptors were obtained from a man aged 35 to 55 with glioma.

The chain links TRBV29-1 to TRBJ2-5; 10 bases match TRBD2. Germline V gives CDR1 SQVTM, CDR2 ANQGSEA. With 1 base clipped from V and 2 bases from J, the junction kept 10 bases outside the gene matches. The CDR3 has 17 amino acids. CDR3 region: CSVEGASWTSGQETQYF. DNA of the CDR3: TGCAGCGTTGAAGGGGCGTCTTGGACTAGCGGACAAGAGACCCAGTACTTC.

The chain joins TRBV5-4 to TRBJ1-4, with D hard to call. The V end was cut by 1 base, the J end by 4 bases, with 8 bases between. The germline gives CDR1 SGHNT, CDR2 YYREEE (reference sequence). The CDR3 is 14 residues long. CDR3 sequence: CASSLTPFNEKLFF. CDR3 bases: TGTGCCAGCAGCTTGACACCTTTTAATGAAAAACTGTTTTTT.

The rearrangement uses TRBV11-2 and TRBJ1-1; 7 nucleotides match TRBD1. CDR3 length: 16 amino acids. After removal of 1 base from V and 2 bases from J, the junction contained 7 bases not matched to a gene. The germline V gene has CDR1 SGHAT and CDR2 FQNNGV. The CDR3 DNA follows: TGTGCCAGCAGCTTAGGACAGGGACGAGGCAACACTGAAGCTTTCTTT. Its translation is CASSLGQGRGNTEAFF.

CDR3 residues: CATSRGGRQETQYF. DNA for the CDR3: TGTGCCACCAGCAGGGGGGGACGCCAAGAGACCCAGTACTTC. The chain couples TRBV15 to TRBJ2-5; tentative D call: TRBD2 (6 bases). Germline V lookup: CDR1 LNHNV, CDR2 YYDKDF (reference sequence). V was clipped by 3 bases and J by 1 base, with 9 bases between them. The CDR3 is 14 amino acids.

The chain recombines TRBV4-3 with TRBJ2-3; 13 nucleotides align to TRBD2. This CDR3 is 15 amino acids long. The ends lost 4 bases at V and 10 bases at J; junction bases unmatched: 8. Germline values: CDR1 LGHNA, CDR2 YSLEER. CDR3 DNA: TGCGCCAGCAGCCCCCGACTAGCGGGAGGTGGTGCGCAGTATTTT. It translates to CASSPRLAGGGAQYF.

CDR3 amino acids: CASSSPSENKNIQYF. DNA for the CDR3: TGTGCCAGCAGTTCCCCCTCGGAGAACAAAAACATTCAGTACTTC. V gene TRBV6-5 combines with J gene TRBJ2-4; no clear D. This CDR3 spans 15 amino acids. Trimming removed 4 bases at V and 3 bases at J, with 13 bases between. Germline-derived CDR1 and CDR2 are MNHEY and SVGAGI.

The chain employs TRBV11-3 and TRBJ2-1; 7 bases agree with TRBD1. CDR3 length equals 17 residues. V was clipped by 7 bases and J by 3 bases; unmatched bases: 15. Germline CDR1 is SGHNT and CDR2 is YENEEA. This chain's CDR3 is CASKTRPSRGCYNEQFF. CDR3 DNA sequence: TGTGCCAGCAAGACCAGGCCCAGCAGGGGGTGCTACAATGAGCAGTTCTTC.

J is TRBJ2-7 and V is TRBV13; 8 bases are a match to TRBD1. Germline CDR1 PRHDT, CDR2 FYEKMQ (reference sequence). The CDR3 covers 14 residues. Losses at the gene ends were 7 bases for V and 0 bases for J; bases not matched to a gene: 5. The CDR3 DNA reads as TGTGCCAGCACGACAGGGGAGAGCTCCTACGAGCAGTACTTC. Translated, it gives CASTTGESSYEQYF.

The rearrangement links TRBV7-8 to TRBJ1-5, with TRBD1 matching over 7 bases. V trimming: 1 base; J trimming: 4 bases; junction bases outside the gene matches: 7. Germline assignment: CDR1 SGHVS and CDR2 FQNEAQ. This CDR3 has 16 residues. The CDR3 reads CASSLGRQGGNQPQHF. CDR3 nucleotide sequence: TGTGCCAGCAGCTTAGGCCGACAGGGAGGAAATCAGCCCCAGCATTTT.

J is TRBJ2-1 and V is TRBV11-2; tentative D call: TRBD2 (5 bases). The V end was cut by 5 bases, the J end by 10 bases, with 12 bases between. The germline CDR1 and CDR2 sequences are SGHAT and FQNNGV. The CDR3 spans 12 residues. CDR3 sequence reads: CASSRGGGEQFF. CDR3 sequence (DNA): TGTGCCAGCAGCCGAGGAGGCGGGGAGCAGTTCTTC.

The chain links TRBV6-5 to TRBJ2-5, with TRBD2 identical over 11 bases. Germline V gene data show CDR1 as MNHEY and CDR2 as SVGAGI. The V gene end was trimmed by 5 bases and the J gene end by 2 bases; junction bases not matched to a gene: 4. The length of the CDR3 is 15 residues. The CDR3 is CASSQTSGVQETQYF. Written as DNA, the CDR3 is TGTGCCAGCAGTCAGACTAGCGGGGTACAAGAGACCCAGTACTTC.

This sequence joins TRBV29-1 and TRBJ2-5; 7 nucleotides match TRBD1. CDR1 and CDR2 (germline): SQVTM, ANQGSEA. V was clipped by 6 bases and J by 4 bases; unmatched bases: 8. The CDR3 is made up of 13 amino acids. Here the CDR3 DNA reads TGCAGCGTCGACCCGAGGGGGCTAGAGACCCAGTACTTC. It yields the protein CSVDPRGLETQYF.

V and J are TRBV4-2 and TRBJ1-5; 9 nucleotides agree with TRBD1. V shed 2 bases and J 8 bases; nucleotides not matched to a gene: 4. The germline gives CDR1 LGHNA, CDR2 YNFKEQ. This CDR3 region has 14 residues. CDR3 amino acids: CASSQTGGAEPQHF. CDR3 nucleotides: TGTGCCAGCAGCCAAACAGGGGGCGCGGAGCCCCAGCATTTT.

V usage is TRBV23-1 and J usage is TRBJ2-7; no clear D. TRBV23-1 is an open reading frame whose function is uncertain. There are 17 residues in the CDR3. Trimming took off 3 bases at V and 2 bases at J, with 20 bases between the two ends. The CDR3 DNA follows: TGCGCCAGCAGTCAGTCGAGTGTTGCAGTACCCCCCTACGAGCAGTACTTC. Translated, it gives CASSQSSVAVPPYEQYF.

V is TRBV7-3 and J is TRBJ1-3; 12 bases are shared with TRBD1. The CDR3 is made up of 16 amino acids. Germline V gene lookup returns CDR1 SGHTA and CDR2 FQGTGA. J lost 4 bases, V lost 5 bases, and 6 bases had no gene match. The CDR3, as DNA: TGTGCCAGCAGCCTAGGGACAGGGGGCGAAGGAAACACCATATATTTT. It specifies CASSLGTGGEGNTIYF. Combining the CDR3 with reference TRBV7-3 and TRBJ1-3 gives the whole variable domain GAGVSQTPSNKVTEKGKYVELRCDPISGHTALYWYRQSLGQGPEFLIYFQGTGAADDSGLPNDRFFAVRPEGSVSTLKIQRTERGDSAVYLCASSLGTGGEGNTIYFGEGSWLTVV.

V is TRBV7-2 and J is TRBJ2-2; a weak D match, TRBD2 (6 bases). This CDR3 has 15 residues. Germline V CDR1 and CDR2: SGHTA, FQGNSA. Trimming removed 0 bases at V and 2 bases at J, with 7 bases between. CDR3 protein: CASSLAEGNTGELFF. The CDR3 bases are TGTGCCAGCAGCTTAGCGGAGGGAAACACCGGGGAGCTGTTTTTT.

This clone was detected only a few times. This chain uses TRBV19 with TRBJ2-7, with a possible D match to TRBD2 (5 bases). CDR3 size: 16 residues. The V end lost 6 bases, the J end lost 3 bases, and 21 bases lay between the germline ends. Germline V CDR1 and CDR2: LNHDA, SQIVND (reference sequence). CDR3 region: CASRVEDLPTYYEQYF. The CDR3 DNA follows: TGTGCCAGTAGAGTGGAGGACCTTCCGACTTACTACGAGCAGTACTTC.